This T cell receptor (beta chain) was profiled in a study of T cell changes during pregnancy in multiple sclerosis. Germline trimming cut 8 bases from V and 1 base from J; bases unmatched to any gene: 11. Germline-derived CDR1 and CDR2 are MDHEN and SYDVKM. The CDR3 runs to 16 residues. TCRdb's copy holds only in-frame clones and misses some; the assay was immunoSEQ multiplex PCR. The table shows roughly 75,000 clones, with around 93% occurring only once. This sequence joins TRBV28 and TRBJ2-7; 10 bases agree with TRBD2. The TCR sequence derives from a female donor in good health, enrolled as a control in a pregnancy study. The sample here was peripheral blood, taken after pregnancy. CDR3 protein: CASGGASGSGSYEQYF. Here the CDR3 DNA reads TGTGCCAGCGGGGGGGCTAGCGGGAGCGGATCCTACGAGCAGTACTTC. Full variable domain (outside the CDR3, taken from reference TRBV28 and TRBJ2-7): DVKVTQSSRYLVKRTGEKVFLECVQDMDHENMFWYRQDPGLGLRLIYFSYDVKMKEKGDIPEGYSVSREKKERFSLILESASTNQTSMYLCASGGASGSGSYEQYFGPGTRLTVT.